This TCR beta chain came from a study of T-cell reconstitution after alpha-beta-depleted transplantation in children. V lost 4 bases, J lost 5 bases, and 8 bases stayed unmatched. This CDR3 spans 16 amino acids. CDR1 is MDHEN and CDR2 is SYDVKM in the germline V gene. Unique molecular identifiers tagged the TCRbeta library. TCRdb re-called the PCR reads with MiXCR, one entry per CDR3 protein. The sample has approximately 350,000 distinct CDR3 sequences, about a tenth seen once; the top ten hold around 2.4%. This clonotype was seen only a few times. The source was PBMCs from the stem cell graft donor, collected from the stem cell graft. This sequence originates from a human donor who donated a stem cell graft to a child with acute lymphoblastic leukemia. The chain recombines TRBV28 with TRBJ2-5; TRBD1 matches at 12 bases. The DNA of the CDR3 is TGTGCCAGCAGTTATCCGGGACAGGGGGCTTTGGAGACCCAGTACTTC. Protein product: CASSYPGQGALETQYF.